Listed below are T cell receptor beta chains from one sample, sequenced in a study of CD8+CD57+ T cells in acquired aplastic anemia. TCRdb re-derived calls from the reads in MiXCR, one entry per CDR3 protein. This sample carries about 180,000 distinct CDR3 sequences, 40% to 55% of them seen once, and the ten largest clones take more than 1%. Sample: sorted CD4+, CD8+, or CD8+CD57+ T cells (not recorded which) from PBMCs. These receptors were taken from a human donor with aplastic anemia. CDR3s include the opening cysteine and the closing phenylalanine or tryptophan. D genes are given only for firm matches. The listing skips clone size in some rows; elsewhere it reads once, few, many or a size class.

j_gene: TRBJ1-5; d_gene: -; v_gene: TRBV6-1; abundance: few; CDR3nt: TGTGCCAGCATCGTATCGGGGGCGCGGGATCAGCCCCAGCATTTT; CDR3aa: CASIVSGARDQPQHF
j_gene: TRBJ1-6; d_gene: -; v_gene: TRBV20-1; abundance: -; CDR3nt: TGCAGTGCTAGAAGGACACCGAATTCACCCCTCCACTTT; CDR3aa: CSARRTPNSPLHF
j_gene: TRBJ2-5; d_gene: TRBD2; v_gene: TRBV11-2; abundance: -; CDR3nt: TGTGCCAGCAGCTCCGGGACTAGCGGGAGATGGGGTGGAGAGACCCAGTACTTC; CDR3aa: CASSSGTSGRWGGETQYF
j_gene: TRBJ2-7; d_gene: TRBD1; v_gene: TRBV20-1; abundance: -; CDR3nt: TGCAGTGCCGAGGGGTTTGACAGGGAAGGGGAGCAGTACTTC; CDR3aa: CSAEGFDREGEQYF
j_gene: TRBJ1-5; d_gene: -; v_gene: TRBV24-1; abundance: -; CDR3nt: TGTGCCTCCTTGCGGGGGTACAGGGATAATCAGCCCCAGCATTTT; CDR3aa: CASLRGYRDNQPQHF
j_gene: TRBJ1-2; d_gene: TRBD1; v_gene: TRBV19; abundance: -; CDR3nt: TGTGCCAGTAGTAACACAGGGGGGGGCTATGGCTACACCTTC; CDR3aa: CASSNTGGGYGYTF
j_gene: TRBJ1-1; d_gene: -; v_gene: TRBV5-6; abundance: many; CDR3nt: TGTGCCAGCAGCACCGCCGGACGGTTGGGCACTGAAGCTTTCTTT; CDR3aa: CASSTAGRLGTEAFF
j_gene: TRBJ1-3; d_gene: -; v_gene: TRBV11-2; abundance: -; CDR3nt: TGTGCCAGCAGCTTAGTCCCTAACACCATATATTTT; CDR3aa: CASSLVPNTIYF
j_gene: TRBJ2-5; d_gene: TRBD2; v_gene: TRBV20-1; abundance: many; CDR3nt: TGCAGTGCTAGAGGGCTGATAGCGGGGACTCAAGAGACCCAGTACTTC; CDR3aa: CSARGLIAGTQETQYF
j_gene: TRBJ2-1; d_gene: -; v_gene: TRBV6-1; abundance: few; CDR3nt: TGTGCCAGCAGTGAAGCGGTTTCCCACCGGCGTACCAAGGGTGAGCAGTTCTTC; CDR3aa: CASSEAVSHRRTKGEQFF
j_gene: TRBJ1-3; d_gene: -; v_gene: TRBV19; abundance: -; CDR3nt: TGTGCCAGTAGTATAGCTCCGGACACTGGAAACACCATATATTTT; CDR3aa: CASSIAPDTGNTIYF
j_gene: TRBJ1-2; d_gene: -; v_gene: TRBV28; abundance: -; CDR3nt: TGTGCCAGCAGTTTGGGGGTGGCCATGCGTGGCTACACCTTC; CDR3aa: CASSLGVAMRGYTF
j_gene: TRBJ1-5; d_gene: -; v_gene: TRBV7-8; abundance: many; CDR3nt: TGTGCCAGCAGCTTAGCAGTAGCGGGGGGCAATCAGCCCCAGCATTTT; CDR3aa: CASSLAVAGGNQPQHF
j_gene: TRBJ1-2; d_gene: -; v_gene: TRBV5-4; abundance: many; CDR3nt: TGTGCCAGCAGCTCGGGGGGGGCTCTAGGCTATGGCGGCTACACCTTC; CDR3aa: CASSSGGALGYGGYTF
j_gene: TRBJ2-2; d_gene: -; v_gene: TRBV6-5; abundance: many; CDR3nt: TGTGCCAGCAGCTGGACAGTACCGAACACCGGGGAGCTGTTTTTT; CDR3aa: CASSWTVPNTGELFF
j_gene: TRBJ2-7; d_gene: -; v_gene: TRBV12-3/TRBV12-4; abundance: many; CDR3nt: TGTGCCAGCAGTTGGAGGAGGAGATCCTACGAGCAGTACTTC; CDR3aa: CASSWRRRSYEQYF
j_gene: TRBJ2-7; d_gene: -; v_gene: TRBV11-2; abundance: many; CDR3nt: TGTGCCAGCAGCTCGACGGACTCCCCGCCCAGCGACGAGCAGTACTTC; CDR3aa: CASSSTDSPPSDEQYF
j_gene: TRBJ1-2; d_gene: -; v_gene: TRBV29-1; abundance: -; CDR3nt: TGCAGCGTTGAAGCACTCACTTTAGCAGACGAAGGCTTTAACTATGGCTACACCTTC; CDR3aa: CSVEALTLADEGFNYGYTF
j_gene: TRBJ2-1; d_gene: TRBD1; v_gene: TRBV11-2; abundance: -; CDR3nt: TGTGCCAGCACCCTCAACAGGGGCTACAATGAGCAGTTCTTC; CDR3aa: CASTLNRGYNEQFF
j_gene: TRBJ2-5; d_gene: -; v_gene: TRBV2; abundance: -; CDR3nt: TGTGCCACCACACAGGGTCAAGAGACCCAGTACTTC; CDR3aa: CATTQGQETQYF
j_gene: TRBJ2-5; d_gene: TRBD2; v_gene: TRBV3-1; abundance: -; CDR3nt: TGTGCCAGCAGCCAAGTCCTAGCGGGAGGGAGGGAGACCCAGTACTTC; CDR3aa: CASSQVLAGGRETQYF
j_gene: TRBJ1-2; d_gene: TRBD1; v_gene: TRBV5-1; abundance: -; CDR3nt: TGCGCCAGCAAGGATGGGGACAGGGGACAGGTTAACTATGGCTACACCTTC; CDR3aa: CASKDGDRGQVNYGYTF
j_gene: TRBJ2-3; d_gene: -; v_gene: TRBV2; abundance: many; CDR3nt: TGTGCCACCGCCGATACACTGAGGGACAGCACAGATACGCAGTATTTT; CDR3aa: CATADTLRDSTDTQYF
j_gene: TRBJ2-7; d_gene: TRBD1; v_gene: TRBV18; abundance: few; CDR3nt: TGTGCCAGCTCACCAGATCTGGGACAGGGGAATCTCGAGCAGTACTTC; CDR3aa: CASSPDLGQGNLEQYF
j_gene: TRBJ2-3; d_gene: -; v_gene: TRBV7-8; abundance: -; CDR3nt: TGTGCCAGCAGCTCCACCCCGGGGCTCAAGGCAGATACGCAGTATTTT; CDR3aa: CASSSTPGLKADTQYF
j_gene: TRBJ2-1; d_gene: -; v_gene: TRBV7-6; abundance: many; CDR3nt: TGTGCCAGCAGCTTGTTAAGTGTACGGAATGAGCAGTTCTTC; CDR3aa: CASSLLSVRNEQFF
j_gene: TRBJ2-2; d_gene: -; v_gene: TRBV19; abundance: many; CDR3nt: TGTGCCAGTAGCCCATTTGGGGGGCTAAGAACCGGGGAGCTGTTTTTT; CDR3aa: CASSPFGGLRTGELFF
j_gene: TRBJ1-1; d_gene: -; v_gene: TRBV6-1; abundance: -; CDR3nt: TGTGCCAGCAGTGGCGTTTCCAGGCACACTGAAGCTTTCTTT; CDR3aa: CASSGVSRHTEAFF
j_gene: TRBJ1-3; d_gene: TRBD1; v_gene: TRBV12-3/TRBV12-4; abundance: once; CDR3nt: TGTGCCATCACCTCTCGGACAGGGGGAACCGGAGACACCATATATTTT; CDR3aa: CAITSRTGGTGDTIYF
j_gene: TRBJ1-5; d_gene: -; v_gene: TRBV10-2; abundance: many; CDR3nt: TGCGCCAGCAGTGAACAAGGGTTTAGCAATCAGCCCCAGCATTTT; CDR3aa: CASSEQGFSNQPQHF
j_gene: TRBJ1-5; d_gene: -; v_gene: TRBV2; abundance: -; CDR3nt: TGTGCCAGCATGAGGGATAGCAATCAGCCCCAGCATTTT; CDR3aa: CASMRDSNQPQHF
j_gene: TRBJ2-1; d_gene: TRBD1; v_gene: TRBV20-1; abundance: many; CDR3nt: TGCAGTGCTCGCTTTGGGACAGTGTACAATGAGCAGTTCTTC; CDR3aa: CSARFGTVYNEQFF
j_gene: TRBJ1-6; d_gene: -; v_gene: TRBV9; abundance: many; CDR3nt: TGTGCCAACAGCGTAGCTACAGGGAATTCACCCCTCCACTTT; CDR3aa: CANSVATGNSPLHF
j_gene: TRBJ2-7; d_gene: TRBD2; v_gene: TRBV15; abundance: -; CDR3nt: TGTGCCACCAGCAGAGCAGTCGCGGGAGGAGTAGAGCAGTACTTC; CDR3aa: CATSRAVAGGVEQYF
j_gene: TRBJ1-2; d_gene: -; v_gene: TRBV19; abundance: -; CDR3nt: TGTGCCAGTAGTATGTTAGGGGTGGAGGGCTACAGCTTC; CDR3aa: CASSMLGVEGYSF
j_gene: TRBJ2-7; d_gene: TRBD1; v_gene: TRBV20-1; abundance: -; CDR3nt: TGCAGTTCTCCAGGGGGTTCCTACGAGCAGTACTTC; CDR3aa: CSSPGGSYEQYF
j_gene: TRBJ1-2; d_gene: -; v_gene: TRBV5-1; abundance: many; CDR3nt: TGCGCCAGCAGCCGAGAAGGGCCAATGTATGGCTACACCTTC; CDR3aa: CASSREGPMYGYTF
j_gene: TRBJ2-5; d_gene: -; v_gene: TRBV10-3; abundance: -; CDR3nt: TGTGCCAGCAGTTGGGGGCAGACCCAGTACTTC; CDR3aa: CASSWGQTQYF
j_gene: TRBJ2-2; d_gene: TRBD1; v_gene: TRBV7-9; abundance: many; CDR3nt: TGTGCCAGCAGCTTAGCGGGACAGCCGAACACCGGGGAGCTGTTTTTT; CDR3aa: CASSLAGQPNTGELFF
j_gene: TRBJ2-7; d_gene: TRBD2; v_gene: TRBV5-4; abundance: -; CDR3nt: TGTGCCAGCAGCTACTCGGCGGTGACTAGCGGGGAACTCTCCTACGAGCAGTACTTC; CDR3aa: CASSYSAVTSGELSYEQYF
j_gene: TRBJ2-7; d_gene: -; v_gene: TRBV3-1; abundance: many; CDR3nt: TGTGCCAGCAGCCAGGGGGCCTACGAGCAGTACTTC; CDR3aa: CASSQGAYEQYF
j_gene: TRBJ1-2; d_gene: -; v_gene: TRBV20-1; abundance: many; CDR3nt: TGCAGTGCAGACGGTCAGGGTGGCTACACCTTC; CDR3aa: CSADGQGGYTF
j_gene: TRBJ1-6; d_gene: -; v_gene: TRBV7-2; abundance: -; CDR3nt: TGTGCCAGCAGCGCCGCACTAGCGGGGTCACCCCTCCACTTT; CDR3aa: CASSAALAGSPLHF
j_gene: TRBJ1-1; d_gene: -; v_gene: TRBV25-1; abundance: -; CDR3nt: TGTGCCAGCAGTGAATTTGGGAACACTGAAGCTTTCTTT; CDR3aa: CASSEFGNTEAFF
j_gene: TRBJ2-5; d_gene: -; v_gene: TRBV15; abundance: many; CDR3nt: TGTGCCACCAGCAGAGATAACAGCCAAGAGACCCAGTACTTC; CDR3aa: CATSRDNSQETQYF
j_gene: TRBJ1-4; d_gene: -; v_gene: TRBV20-1; abundance: many; CDR3nt: TGCAGTGCTCTTCCAGGTTCAACTAATGAAAAACTGTTTTTT; CDR3aa: CSALPGSTNEKLFF
j_gene: TRBJ2-2; d_gene: TRBD1; v_gene: TRBV25-1; abundance: many; CDR3nt: TGTGCCAGCAGTGAGTTGGGGACAGGGAACACCGGGGAGCTGTTTTTT; CDR3aa: CASSELGTGNTGELFF
j_gene: TRBJ2-1; d_gene: TRBD2; v_gene: TRBV20-1; abundance: -; CDR3nt: TGCAGTGCTGTCCGAGCGGGACCGTCCTACGAGCAGTTCTTC; CDR3aa: CSAVRAGPSYEQFF
j_gene: TRBJ2-7; d_gene: -; v_gene: TRBV19; abundance: -; CDR3nt: TGTGCCAGTAGTGGACCTTCCTACGAGCAGTACTTC; CDR3aa: CASSGPSYEQYF
j_gene: TRBJ1-1; d_gene: -; v_gene: TRBV19; abundance: -; CDR3nt: TGTGCCAGTAGTGGCCCGAAGATAACTGAAGCTTTCTTT; CDR3aa: CASSGPKITEAFF
j_gene: TRBJ1-1; d_gene: -; v_gene: TRBV15; abundance: -; CDR3nt: TGTGCCACCAGCAGAGATTTGGGGCAGCTGAACACTGAAGCTTTCTTT; CDR3aa: CATSRDLGQLNTEAFF
j_gene: TRBJ1-4; d_gene: TRBD1; v_gene: TRBV24-1; abundance: once; CDR3nt: TGTGCCACCAGTGCCGGGGGACAGCCATTTAATGAAAAACTGTTTTTT; CDR3aa: CATSAGGQPFNEKLFF
j_gene: TRBJ2-1; d_gene: -; v_gene: TRBV7-9; abundance: many; CDR3nt: TGTGCCAGCGGAGAAGGGACTTCGTACAATGAGCAGTTCTTC; CDR3aa: CASGEGTSYNEQFF